The clone carrying this TCR beta chain showed up just once. CDR1 is MNHEY and CDR2 is SMNVEV in the germline V gene (reference sequence). The CDR3 sequence is 15 residues long. V was pared by 5 bases and J by 2 bases, with 7 bases of the junction left unmatched. This entry comes from a study of T cell changes during pregnancy in multiple sclerosis. Data came from immunoSEQ multiplex PCR; TCRdb stores just in-frame clones and leaves some out. The sample lists around 59,000 clones, 93% seen once, with less than 5% in the top ten. This receptor was taken from a female donor with multiple sclerosis, enrolled in a pregnancy study. This specimen consisted of CD8+ T cells from peripheral blood mononuclear cells, obtained in the second trimester of pregnancy. This rearrangement joins TRBV27 to TRBJ2-5, with 8 bases identical to TRBD1. CDR3 amino acids: CASSLGTGNQETQYF. DNA of the CDR3: TGTGCCAGCAGTCTAGGGACAGGCAATCAAGAGACCCAGTACTTC.